This note documents a single T cell receptor beta chain sequence. No antigen is known for it. Germline V gives CDR1 MGHRA, CDR2 YSYEKL. This CDR3 is 17 amino acids long. Trimming removed 4 bases from V and 2 bases from J; junction bases left unmatched: 14. This sample stems from a study of T cell responses to AZD1222 COVID-19 vaccine. Study-wide points: Among spike-specific TCRs, nearly half reportedly target unmutated variant regions. Spike-specific TCRs gained breadth and depth after people received two AZD1222 doses.

The table came from immunoSEQ multiplex PCR; TCRdb's copy has only in-frame clones and leaves some out. The data contain roughly 160,000 clones, roughly 94% of them singletons. The gene calls are TRBV4-1 and TRBJ2-7, with 7 positions matching TRBD2. This receptor was obtained from an adult in good health. This material consisted of peripheral blood, taken on day 0 of MenACWY control vaccination. CDR3 loop: CASSLIGGAGLTYEQYF. The DNA of the CDR3 is TGCGCCAGCAGCCTCATCGGGGGAGCGGGACTGACCTACGAGCAGTACTTC.